The clone carrying this T cell receptor (beta chain) was observed once. No antigen is known for it. The record originates from a study of T cell responses to AZD1222 COVID-19 vaccine. Study background: It was second doses at about 4 or about 12 weeks that were pooled.

Looked up from germline, CDR1 is SQVTM and CDR2 is ANQGSEA. V lost 7 bases, J lost 1 base, and 13 bases lay in between. The CDR3 totals 13 residues. Study-wide results and caveats: The number of AZD1222 recipients seropositive at baseline was only five to seven. Only after the peak T cell response were repertoires sampled. Donors, mostly white British, included more females; clonal diversity was possibly underestimated.

Sequenced by immunoSEQ multiplex PCR; TCRdb stores in-frame clones only, minus some. The sample lists about 140,000 clones, about 87% occurring once. Here the sequenced sample was peripheral blood, taken on day 0 of AZD1222 vaccination. This clonotype originated in an adult in good health. The chain uses TRBV29-1 and TRBJ1-1; D possibly corresponds to TRBD1 (6 bases). Here the CDR3 reads CSAPGHPNTEAFF. The DNA for the CDR3 is TGCAGCGCGCCGGGACACCCGAACACTGAAGCTTTCTTT.